This entry lists 27 T cell receptor beta chains sequenced from one sample in a study of CD8 T cells in Susac syndrome. It was with random hexamers that 0.5 to 1 ug RNA was reverse transcribed. One entry per CDR3 protein results from TCRdb running MiXCR on the immunoSEQ multiplex PCR reads. Of 100,000 to 150,000 distinct CDR3 sequences in the sample, approximately 96% were seen once. Sequenced material: CD4+ T cells from PBMCs. Every receptor here comes from a human donor with Susac syndrome.

The chain uses TRBV29-1 and TRBJ2-1; D perhaps matches TRBD2 (6 bases). V was trimmed by 6 bases and J by 5 bases, leaving 20 bases between them. CDR3 size: 15 residues. The germline gives CDR1 SQVTM, CDR2 ANQGSEA. The chain's CDR3 is CSVVITGTLDNEQFF. The CDR3 nucleotides read TGCAGCGTAGTTATCACCGGGACTCTTGACAATGAGCAGTTCTTC.

This rearrangement joins TRBV11-2 to TRBJ2-5; possible D gene TRBD2, 6 bases. Trimming cost V 0 bases and J 2 bases, with 10 bases left between them. The CDR3 runs 15 residues. Germline loops: CDR1 SGHAT, CDR2 FQNNGV. In DNA form, the CDR3 reads TGTGCCAGCAGCTTAGAGGGAGGATCACAAGAGACCCAGTACTTC. Translated: CASSLEGGSQETQYF.

This rearrangement joins TRBV6-5 to TRBJ2-5; possible D gene TRBD2, 6 bases. Per germline, CDR1 MNHEY and CDR2 SVGAGI. This CDR3 is built from 13 residues. Trimming stripped 6 bases from V and 2 bases from J, with 10 bases between. The CDR3 spells CASSRDLQETQYF. The CDR3, as DNA: TGTGCCAGCAGCCGGGACTTACAAGAGACCCAGTACTTC.

This clonotype was seen just once. The J gene is TRBJ2-1, the V gene TRBV28; TRBD1 aligns across 8 bases. This CDR3 is built from 16 residues. Germline V gene sequence: CDR1 MDHEN, CDR2 SYDVKM. The V and J ends lost 5 bases and 5 bases, in that order; junction bases with no gene match: 11. Written as DNA, the CDR3 is TGTGCCAGCAGTCCCCCCCGGGACAGGACAAACAATGAGCAGTTCTTC. Its protein is CASSPPRDRTNNEQFF. The complete variable domain, with remaining parts taken from reference TRBV28 and TRBJ2-1, reads DVKVTQSSRYLVKRTGEKVFLECVQDMDHENMFWYRQDPGLGLRLIYFSYDVKMKEKGDIPEGYSVSREKKERFSLILESASTNQTSMYLCASSPPRDRTNNEQFFGPGTRLTVL.

This rearrangement joins TRBV3-1 to TRBJ1-1; 8 nucleotides line up with TRBD1. The CDR3 is 15 amino acids. Germline CDR1 and CDR2: LGHDT and YNNKEL (reference sequence). With 3 bases clipped from V and 0 bases from J, the junction kept 3 bases outside the gene matches. The CDR3 region has the DNA TGTGCCAGCAGCCATATGACAGGGGTGAACACTGAAGCTTTCTTT. This encodes CASSHMTGVNTEAFF. The full variable domain, with the rest looked up from reference TRBV3-1 and TRBJ1-1, is DTAVSQTPKYLVTQMGNDKSIKCEQNLGHDTMYWYKQDSKKFLKIMFSYNNKELIINETVPNRFSPKSPDKAHLNLHINSLELGDSAVYFCASSHMTGVNTEAFFGQGTRLTVV.

V gene TRBV12-3 or TRBV12-4 combines with J gene TRBJ2-7; D is undetermined. The CDR3 is 11 amino acids. V lost 6 bases and J 2 bases, leaving 5 bases between the germline ends. The CDR3 protein is CASRVTYEQYF. The CDR3 DNA reads TGTGCCAGCAGGGTAACCTACGAGCAGTACTTC.

The V call is TRBV20-1, the J call TRBJ2-7; D uncertain. V was clipped by 1 base and J by 2 bases, with 9 bases between them. The length of the CDR3 is 13 residues. The germline V gene encodes CDR1 DFQATT and CDR2 SNEGSKA (reference sequence). CDR3 in DNA: TGCAGTGCTAGAGCCGGGCCTCCCTACGAGCAGTACTTC. Its translation: CSARAGPPYEQYF.

The chain couples TRBV2 to TRBJ2-4; TRBD1 agrees at 11 bases. The V and J ends lost 6 bases and 7 bases, in that order; junction bases with no gene match: 5. The CDR3 spans 14 residues. Per germline, CDR1 SNHLY and CDR2 FYNNEI. The CDR3 protein is CASRDRGLANIQYF. CDR3 nucleotide sequence: TGTGCCAGCAGGGACAGGGGGCTTGCGAACATTCAGTACTTC.

This chain joins TRBV12-3 or TRBV12-4 and TRBJ2-4; possible D gene TRBD2, 5 bases. V lost 6 bases to trimming and J lost 0 bases, with 12 bases between them. The CDR3 totals 15 residues. The CDR3 sequence is CASSRTDLAKNIQYF. In nucleotides, the CDR3 is TGTGCCAGCAGCAGGACTGATTTAGCCAAAAACATTCAGTACTTC.

The CDR3 loop reads CASSHPDWDEQFF. CDR3 sequence (DNA): TGTGCCAGCAGCCACCCAGATTGGGATGAGCAGTTCTTC. The V call is TRBV11-3, the J call TRBJ2-1, with no clear D. V was pared by 5 bases and J by 8 bases, with 13 bases between. The CDR3 consists of 13 residues. CDR1 is SGHNT and CDR2 is YENEEA in the germline V gene.

CDR3 in DNA: TGTGCCAGCAGCTCGCGGACAGGAGTACCCTACGAGCAGTACTTC. Translating gives CASSSRTGVPYEQYF. The J gene is TRBJ2-7, the V gene TRBV7-8, with 7 bases that match TRBD1. The junction had 8 bases not matched to a gene; V was cut back by 4 bases and J by 2 bases. Germline values: CDR1 SGHVS, CDR2 FQNEAQ. The CDR3 extends over 15 amino acids.

J is TRBJ2-1 and V is TRBV20-1; 12 bases map to TRBD2. With 5 bases clipped from V and 6 bases from J, the junction kept 8 bases outside the gene matches. The V gene's germline CDR1 is DFQATT and CDR2 SNEGSKA (reference sequence). The length of the CDR3 is 15 residues. The CDR3 bases are TGCAGTGCTTTCACGACTAGCGGGAGCCCCAATGAGCAGTTCTTC. Translation: CSAFTTSGSPNEQFF.

The chain carries TRBV29-1 and TRBJ2-3; 10 bases fit TRBD1. The CDR3 length is 14 residues. The trim removed 6 bases at V and 3 bases at J, leaving 6 bases unmatched. Germline-derived CDR1 and CDR2 are SQVTM and ANQGSEA. The DNA of the CDR3 is TGCAGCGTGCTCGACAGGGGGCGGACAGATACGCAGTATTTT. Its translation is CSVLDRGRTDTQYF.

V usage is TRBV5-4 and J usage is TRBJ2-1; D gene unclear. V shed 0 bases and J shed 9 bases, with 7 bases lying between them. Germline CDR1 is SGHNT and CDR2 is YYREEE (reference sequence). The length of the CDR3 is 12 residues. Here the CDR3 DNA reads TGTGCCAGCAGCTTGGCAGATGGTGAGCAGTTCTTC. Translating gives CASSLADGEQFF.

V gene TRBV2 combines with J gene TRBJ2-3; 7 bases agree with TRBD2. Trimming at V came to 6 bases and at J to 5 bases, leaving 8 bases not matched to a gene. The CDR3 spans 14 residues. Germline V CDR1 and CDR2: SNHLY, FYNNEI. CDR3 loop: CASSERDFVDTQYF. Written as DNA, the CDR3 is TGTGCCAGCAGCGAGCGGGATTTCGTAGATACGCAGTATTTT.

This sequence joins TRBV24-1 and TRBJ2-1; 9 nucleotides line up with TRBD2. Losses at the gene ends were 5 bases for V and 6 bases for J; bases not matched to a gene: 7. Germline V gene lookup returns CDR1 KGHDR and CDR2 SFDVKD. The CDR3 totals 15 residues. The CDR3 sequence is CATSGSLAGINEQFF. The CDR3 DNA reads as TGTGCCACCAGTGGTAGTCTAGCGGGAATCAATGAGCAGTTCTTC.

This chain connects TRBV11-2 to TRBJ2-1, with 8 bases that match TRBD2. J was trimmed by 7 bases and V by 0 bases; bases with no gene match: 8. CDR1 is SGHAT, CDR2 FQNNGV, per germline. The CDR3 is 16 residues long. The CDR3 bases are TGTGCCAGCAGCTTAGAGAGCGGGAGTTTTAGGAATGAGCAGTTCTTC. Translating it yields CASSLESGSFRNEQFF.

The chain uses TRBV20-1 and TRBJ1-2, with TRBD1 matching over 11 bases. The ends lost 4 bases at V and 6 bases at J; junction bases unmatched: 4. In germline, CDR1 is DFQATT, CDR2 SNEGSKA (reference sequence). The CDR3 length is 13 residues. The CDR3 is CSATDRGRDGYTF. CDR3 DNA: TGCAGTGCTACGGACAGGGGGCGGGATGGCTACACCTTC.

The rearrangement uses TRBV29-1 and TRBJ1-1, with TRBD1 matching over 9 bases. The ends lost 4 bases at V and 10 bases at J; junction bases unmatched: 1. This CDR3 contains 10 residues. The germline V gene has CDR1 SQVTM and CDR2 ANQGSEA. The CDR3 DNA is TGCAGCGTTGGGGACAGGGTAGCTTTCTTT. Its translation: CSVGDRVAFF.

The V gene is TRBV5-4, the J gene TRBJ2-4; TRBD1 aligns across 8 bases. The CDR3 is 14 residues long. Germline CDR1 SGHNT, CDR2 YYREEE (reference sequence). Losses at the gene ends were 1 base for V and 7 bases for J; bases not matched to a gene: 4. The CDR3 DNA reads as TGTGCCAGCAGCTTGCAGCAGGGGGCGAACATTCAGTACTTC. Amino acid sequence: CASSLQQGANIQYF.

This sequence joins TRBV6-2 or TRBV6-3 and TRBJ1-5, with 7 bases that match TRBD1. Germline CDR1 reads MNHEY; CDR2 reads SVGEGT. This CDR3 is 15 amino acids long. J lost 2 bases, V lost 6 bases, and 7 bases had no gene match. CDR3 residues: CASSRYRGGNQPQHF. The CDR3 DNA reads TGTGCCAGCAGCCGCTACAGGGGAGGCAATCAGCCCCAGCATTTT.

The gene calls are TRBV15 and TRBJ1-1; D gene uncertain. Trimming took 0 bases from V and 1 from J, leaving 6 bases between them. There are 14 residues in the CDR3. Germline CDR1 is LNHNV and CDR2 is YYDKDF (reference sequence). CDR3 coding DNA: TGTGCCACCAGCAGAGATCCCGGGAACACTGAAGCTTTCTTT. Encoded protein: CATSRDPGNTEAFF. The full variable domain, its missing parts supplied by reference TRBV15 and TRBJ1-1, is DAMVIQNPRYQVTQFGKPVTLSCSQTLNHNVMYWYQQKSSQAPKLLFHYYDKDFNNEADTPDNFQSRRPNTSFCFLDIRSPGLGDTAMYLCATSRDPGNTEAFFGQGTRLTVV.

This clonotype has more than one count but fewer than ten. The CDR3: CASSLRGNQETQYF. The CDR3, as DNA: TGTGCCAGCAGTTTAAGAGGAAACCAAGAGACCCAGTACTTC. The chain combines TRBV12-3 or TRBV12-4 with TRBJ2-5, with D uncertain. The V end was cut by 2 bases, the J end by 0 bases, with 7 bases between. The CDR3 has 14 amino acids.

J is TRBJ1-5 and V is TRBV19; unclear D gene. V was shortened by 5 bases and J by 0 bases, with 11 bases between the two germline ends. The CDR3 runs 15 residues. The germline CDR1 and CDR2 sequences are LNHDA and SQIVND (reference sequence). The CDR3 protein is CASSLGQNSNQPQHF. Here the CDR3 DNA reads TGTGCCAGTAGTCTTGGGCAAAATAGCAATCAGCCCCAGCATTTT.

J is TRBJ2-1 and V is TRBV3-1, with TRBD2 matching over 7 bases. Germline values: CDR1 LGHDT, CDR2 YNNKEL (reference sequence). V was clipped by 2 bases and J by 4 bases; unmatched bases: 8. CDR3 length: 16 residues. CDR3 in DNA: TGTGCCAGCAGCCAATCACCGGGACTAAAATACAATGAGCAGTTCTTC. This codes for CASSQSPGLKYNEQFF.

V and J are TRBV12-5 and TRBJ2-5, with D perhaps given as TRBD1 or TRBD2 (5 bases each). The CDR3 consists of 18 residues. Trimming took 1 base from V and 3 from J, leaving 21 bases between them. Germline values: CDR1 LGHNT, CDR2 FRNRAP. The CDR3 here is CASGLGLAYFEGKETQYF. DNA for the CDR3: TGTGCTAGTGGTTTGGGGCTAGCCTACTTCGAGGGGAAAGAGACCCAGTACTTC.

The rearrangement uses TRBV5-1 and TRBJ2-5; D might be TRBD1 (5 bases). Germline CDR1 is SGHRS and CDR2 is YFSETQ. V lost 0 bases and J 5 bases, leaving 20 bases between the germline ends. This CDR3 has 17 amino acids. The CDR3 sequence is CASSLALAGKASETQYF. CDR3 nucleotides: TGCGCCAGCAGCTTGGCACTGGCAGGGAAGGCCAGCGAGACCCAGTACTTC.